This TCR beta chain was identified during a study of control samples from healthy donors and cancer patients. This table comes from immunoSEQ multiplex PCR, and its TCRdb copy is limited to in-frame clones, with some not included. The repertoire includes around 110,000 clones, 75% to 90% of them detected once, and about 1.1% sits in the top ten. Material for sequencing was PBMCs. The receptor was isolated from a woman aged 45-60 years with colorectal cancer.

CDR3 amino acids: CTKQGAAEQFF. The CDR3 DNA follows: TGTACGAAACAGGGGGCTGCGGAGCAGTTCTTC. This chain connects TRBV2 to TRBJ2-1; 9 nucleotides match TRBD1. The germline V gene has CDR1 SNHLY and CDR2 FYNNEI. The CDR3 is made up of 11 amino acids.